The following is a TCR beta chain sequence with its context. No antigen is known for it. The data stem from a study of cytomegalovirus exposure and HLA in healthy donors. The study's findings and limits: A list of around 150 TCR beta chains associated with cytomegalovirus was given.

V shed 1 base and J shed 7 bases, with 7 bases lying between them. The germline gives CDR1 DFQATT, CDR2 SNEGSKA (reference sequence). This CDR3 spans 11 amino acids. The PCR was carried out with 60 Vbeta primers and 13 Jbeta primers. Assay used: immunoSEQ multiplex PCR; TCRdb lists only in-frame clones, some missing. The repertoire has around 120,000 clones, more than 75% of them found once; the top ten carry about 1.7%. The J gene is TRBJ2-5, the V gene TRBV20-1; D gene uncertain. The TCR was taken from a man aged 18 to 29 in good health and CMV-seronegative. Source material: PBMCs. The CDR3 DNA sequence: TGCAGTGCTAGAGCGTTGAGGACCCAGTACTTC. Translation gives CSARALRTQYF.